This TCR beta chain was sequenced for a study of T cell responses to AZD1222 COVID-19 vaccine. The CDR3 totals 12 residues. With 2 bases removed from V and 9 bases from J, the gap between germline ends came to 8 bases. The germline CDR1 and CDR2 sequences are WNHNN and SYGVQD (reference sequence). Study findings and constraints: Donor demographics were predominantly white British with a female majority; clonal diversity may be underestimated. Without day 14 samples, only post-peak T cell repertoires were studied. The study found Spike-specific TCR breadth and depth rose after two AZD1222 doses.

Timing groups of about 4 and about 12 weeks for second doses were pooled. Sequencing used immunoSEQ multiplex PCR; TCRdb keeps in-frame clones, though not all of them. Of some 150,000 clones listed, 92% are singletons. A note on this clone: What it binds is unknown.

This chain connects TRBV10-1 to TRBJ2-4; no firm D call. This clonotype was sampled from an adult who received the AZD1222 COVID-19 vaccine. The input for sequencing was peripheral blood, taken 28 days after the second AZD1222 dose. The CDR3 region is CASSEMWGIQYF. The CDR3 nucleotides are TGCGCCAGCAGTGAGATGTGGGGCATTCAGTACTTC.